Below, one T cell receptor beta chain is given with its context. What it binds is not known. Scientists made TCR beta libraries using UMI-labeled 5' RACE. TCRdb reprocessed the 5' RACE reads and stores each CDR3 protein as one record, lacking DNA. The specimen's table records about 17,000 distinct CDR3 sequences. In the study, stem-like memory CD8+ T cells, referred to as TSTEM, were defined as cells that were CCR7+ PD-1- TIGIT-. From germline, CDR1 is DFQATT and CDR2 SNEGSKA (reference sequence). The CDR3 loop spans 15 amino acids. These data are taken from a study of human CD8 memory T cell subsets. The study, taken as a whole, reports: High, similar diversity marked stem-like memory and precursor exhausted T cells but not effector memory cells.

This TCR was sampled from a human donor in good health. Sample: CD8+ stem-like memory T cells (TSCM and TCM) sorted from PBMCs. As to subset: stem-like memory CD8 T cells (TSTEM), CCR7+ PD-1- TIGIT-. The chain joins TRBV20-1 to TRBJ2-1; without DNA, the TCRdb call of TRBD1 cannot be checked. The CDR3 here is CSARDRGPDWSEQFF.